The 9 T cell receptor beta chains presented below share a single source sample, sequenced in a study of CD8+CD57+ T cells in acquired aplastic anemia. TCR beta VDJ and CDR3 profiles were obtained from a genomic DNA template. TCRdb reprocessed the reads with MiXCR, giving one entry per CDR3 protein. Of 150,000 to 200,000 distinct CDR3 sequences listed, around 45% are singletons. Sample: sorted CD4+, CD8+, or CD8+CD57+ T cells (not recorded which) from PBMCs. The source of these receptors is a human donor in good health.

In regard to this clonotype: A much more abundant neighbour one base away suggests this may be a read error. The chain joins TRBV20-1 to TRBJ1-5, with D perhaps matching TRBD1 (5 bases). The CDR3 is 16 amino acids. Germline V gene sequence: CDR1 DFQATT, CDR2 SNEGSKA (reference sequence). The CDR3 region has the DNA TGCGGTGCTAGAGATAGGACAAAAGGAGGGAATCAGCCCCAGCATTTT. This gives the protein CGARDRTKGGNQPQHF.

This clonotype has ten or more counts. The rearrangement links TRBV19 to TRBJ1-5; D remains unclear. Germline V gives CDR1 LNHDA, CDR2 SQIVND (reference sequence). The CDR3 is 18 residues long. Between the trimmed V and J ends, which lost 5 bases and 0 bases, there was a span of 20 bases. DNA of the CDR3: TGTGCCAGTAGTCCCGGGTACTCTCGACTGACTAGCAATCAGCCCCAGCATTTT. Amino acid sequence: CASSPGYSRLTSNQPQHF.

This chain's CDR3 is CASSYLRGNTEAFF. DNA for the CDR3: TGTGCCAGCAGTTACCTTAGGGGGAACACTGAAGCTTTCTTT. The rearrangement joins TRBV6-5 to TRBJ1-1, with D perhaps matching TRBD1 (5 bases). Trimming left V 2 bases short and J 1 base short, with 8 bases between. This CDR3 has 14 amino acids. Germline V gene sequence: CDR1 MNHEY, CDR2 SVGAGI.

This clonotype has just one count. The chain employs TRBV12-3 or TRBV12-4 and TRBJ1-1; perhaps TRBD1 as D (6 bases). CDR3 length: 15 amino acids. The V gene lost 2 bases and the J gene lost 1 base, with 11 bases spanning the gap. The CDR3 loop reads CASSLWGRGNTEAFF. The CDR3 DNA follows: TGTGCCAGCAGTTTATGGGGGCGGGGGAACACTGAAGCTTTCTTT.

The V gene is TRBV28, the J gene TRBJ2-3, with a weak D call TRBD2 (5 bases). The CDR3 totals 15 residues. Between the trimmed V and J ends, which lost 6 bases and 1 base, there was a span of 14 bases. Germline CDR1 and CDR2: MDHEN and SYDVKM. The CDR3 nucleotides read TGTGCCAGCAGATCGACGGGGTCCCGCACAGATACGCAGTATTTT. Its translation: CASRSTGSRTDTQYF.

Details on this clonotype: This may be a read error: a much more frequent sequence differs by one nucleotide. The CDR3 loop reads CASSLTAYERYF. CDR3 sequence (DNA): TGTGCCAGCAGTCTGACAGCCTACGAGCGGTACTTC. The chain employs TRBV12-3 or TRBV12-4 and TRBJ2-7; D possibly corresponds to TRBD1 (5 bases). The CDR3 runs to 12 residues.

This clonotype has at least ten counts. CDR3 sequence (DNA): TGTGCCATCAGAAGCGGGACTAGCGGAACCGGGGAGCTGTTTTTT. It encodes CAIRSGTSGTGELFF. The chain employs TRBV10-3 and TRBJ2-2, with 11 bases identical to TRBD2. Germline lookup yields CDR1 ENHRY and CDR2 SYGVKD. The CDR3 totals 15 residues. Unmatched junction bases numbered 5, after V lost 6 bases and J lost 5 bases.

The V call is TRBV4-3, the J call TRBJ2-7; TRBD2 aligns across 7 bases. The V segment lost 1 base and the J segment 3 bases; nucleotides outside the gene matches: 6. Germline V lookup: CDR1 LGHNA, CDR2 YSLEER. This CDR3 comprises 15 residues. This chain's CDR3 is CASSQVRLALYEQYF. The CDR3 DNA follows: TGCGCCAGCAGCCAAGTTCGACTAGCCCTCTACGAGCAGTACTTC.

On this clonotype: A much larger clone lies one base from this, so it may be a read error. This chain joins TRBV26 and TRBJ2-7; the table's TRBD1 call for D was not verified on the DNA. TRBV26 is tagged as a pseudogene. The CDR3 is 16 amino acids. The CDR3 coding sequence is TGTGCCAGCAGTTCATTTGAGACAGGGGGCTGGTACGAGCCGTACTTC. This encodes CASSSFETGGWYEPYF.